Presented here are 3 T cell receptor beta chains from one specimen sequenced in a study of T cell repertoires in ileal Crohn's disease. Time point defined: neoterminal ileum biopsy at postoperative endoscopy, about 6 months after surgery. Assay used: immunoSEQ multiplex PCR; TCRdb lists only in-frame clones, some missing. The sample comprises some 60,000 clones, 70% to 90% of which are singletons, and roughly 1.9% rests with the top ten. Source material: ileal tissue. The source is an adult with Crohn's disease.

This chain connects TRBV7-4 to TRBJ1-5, with D unclear. From germline, CDR1 is SGHVT and CDR2 SQSDAQ. The ends were cut back, 1 base at V and 7 bases at J, with 17 bases in the middle. This CDR3 is 16 amino acids long. The CDR3 reads CASSLDSGSETQPQHF. CDR3 sequence (DNA): TGTGCCAGCAGCTTAGATTCCGGGTCAGAGACGCAGCCCCAGCATTTT.

The rearrangement uses TRBV6-5 and TRBJ1-2; TRBD1 might be the D (6 bases). CDR3 length equals 14 residues. Germline assignment: CDR1 MNHEY and CDR2 SVGAGI. Trimming left V 8 bases short and J 4 bases short, with 17 bases between. The CDR3, as DNA: TGTGCCAGCTCCGGGGGGGGCGACGTCTATGGCTACACCTTC. Amino acids: CASSGGGDVYGYTF.

J is TRBJ2-7 and V is TRBV7-2; 11 nucleotides align to TRBD2. Germline V gene lookup returns CDR1 SGHTA and CDR2 FQGNSA. V lost 1 base, J lost 2 bases, and 1 base stayed unmatched. The CDR3 is made up of 15 amino acids. CDR3 bases: TGTGCCAGCAGCTTAGGTAGCGGGAGGGCCTACGAGCAGTACTTC. It yields the protein CASSLGSGRAYEQYF.